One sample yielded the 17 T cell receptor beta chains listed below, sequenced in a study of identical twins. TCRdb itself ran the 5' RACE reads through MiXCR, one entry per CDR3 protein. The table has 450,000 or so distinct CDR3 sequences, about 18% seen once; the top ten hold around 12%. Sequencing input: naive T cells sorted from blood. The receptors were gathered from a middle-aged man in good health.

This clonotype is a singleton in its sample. The CDR3 sequence is CASSFGATGLVEQYF. Here the CDR3 DNA reads TGTGCCAGCAGTTTTGGGGCCACAGGGTTGGTCGAGCAGTACTTC. The rearrangement joins TRBV27 to TRBJ2-7; D possibly corresponds to TRBD1 (6 bases). Germline loops: CDR1 MNHEY, CDR2 SMNVEV (reference sequence). Between the trimmed V and J ends, which lost 3 bases and 6 bases, there was a span of 18 bases. The CDR3 contains 15 residues.

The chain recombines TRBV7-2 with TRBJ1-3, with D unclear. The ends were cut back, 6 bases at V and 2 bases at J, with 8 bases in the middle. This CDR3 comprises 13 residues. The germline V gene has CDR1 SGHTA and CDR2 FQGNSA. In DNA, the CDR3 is TGTGCCAGCAGTCAAATAACTGGAAACACCATATATTTT. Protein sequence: CASSQITGNTIYF. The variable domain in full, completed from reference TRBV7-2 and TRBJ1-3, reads GAGVSQSPSNKVTEKGKDVELRCDPISGHTALYWYRQSLGQGLEFLIYFQGNSAPDKSGLPSDRFSAERTGGSVSTLTIQRTQQEDSAVYLCASSQITGNTIYFGEGSWLTVV.

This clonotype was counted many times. As DNA, the CDR3 is TGTGCCAGCAGCCACGATGGGGCCGGAGGCTACACCTTC. It translates to CASSHDGAGGYTF. This chain connects TRBV6-4 to TRBJ1-2; possible D gene TRBD1, 5 bases. V was cut by 6 bases and J by 8 bases, with 16 bases left in between. Germline CDR1 MRHNA, CDR2 SNTAGT. This CDR3 contains 13 residues.

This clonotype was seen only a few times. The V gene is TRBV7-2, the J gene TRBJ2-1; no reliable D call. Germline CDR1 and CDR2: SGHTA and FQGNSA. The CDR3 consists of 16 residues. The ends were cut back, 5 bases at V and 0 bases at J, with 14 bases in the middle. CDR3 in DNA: TGTGCCAGCAGCCAAACGAGCATGAGCTCCTACAATGAGCAGTTCTTC. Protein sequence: CASSQTSMSSYNEQFF.

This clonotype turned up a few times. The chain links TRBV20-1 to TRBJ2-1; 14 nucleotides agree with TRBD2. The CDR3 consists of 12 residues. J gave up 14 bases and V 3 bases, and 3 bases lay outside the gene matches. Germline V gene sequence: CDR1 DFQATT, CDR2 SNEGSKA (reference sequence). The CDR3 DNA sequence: TGCAGTGCTAGTACGACTAGCGGGGGGGAGTTCTTC. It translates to CSASTTSGGEFF.

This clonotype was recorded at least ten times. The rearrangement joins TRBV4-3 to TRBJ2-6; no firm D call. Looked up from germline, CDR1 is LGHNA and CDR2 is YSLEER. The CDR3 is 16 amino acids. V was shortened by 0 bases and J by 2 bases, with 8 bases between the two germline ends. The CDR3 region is CASSQDTGAGANVLTF. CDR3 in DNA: TGCGCCAGCAGCCAAGATACCGGAGCTGGGGCCAACGTCCTGACTTTC.

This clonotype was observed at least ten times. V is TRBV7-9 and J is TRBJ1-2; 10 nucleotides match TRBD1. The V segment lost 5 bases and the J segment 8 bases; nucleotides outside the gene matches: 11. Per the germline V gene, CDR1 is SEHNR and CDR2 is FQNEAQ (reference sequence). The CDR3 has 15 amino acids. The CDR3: CASSPTTGGRRGYTF. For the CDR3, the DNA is TGTGCCAGCAGCCCAACGACAGGGGGCCGGAGAGGCTACACCTTC.

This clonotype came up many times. The CDR3 spells CSALWASGPSYNEQFF. Here the CDR3 DNA reads TGCAGTGCTCTCTGGGCTAGCGGTCCCTCCTACAATGAGCAGTTCTTC. This sequence joins TRBV20-1 and TRBJ2-1; 7 nucleotides match TRBD2. The V segment lost 5 bases and the J segment 0 bases; nucleotides outside the gene matches: 10. The germline V gene has CDR1 DFQATT and CDR2 SNEGSKA (reference sequence). CDR3 length equals 16 residues.

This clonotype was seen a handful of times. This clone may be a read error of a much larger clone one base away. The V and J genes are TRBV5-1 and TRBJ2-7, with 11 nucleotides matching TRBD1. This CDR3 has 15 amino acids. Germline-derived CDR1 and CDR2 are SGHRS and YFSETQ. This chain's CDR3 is CATKPGQGEYYEQCF. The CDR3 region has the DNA TGCGCCACCAAACCGGGACAGGGGGAGTACTACGAGCAGTGCTTC.

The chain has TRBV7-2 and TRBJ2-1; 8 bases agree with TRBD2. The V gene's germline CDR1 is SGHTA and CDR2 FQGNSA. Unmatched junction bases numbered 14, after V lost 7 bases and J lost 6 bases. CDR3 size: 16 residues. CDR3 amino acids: CASNPTLQLAANEQFF. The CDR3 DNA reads TGTGCCAGCAACCCCACCCTCCAACTAGCGGCCAATGAGCAGTTCTTC.

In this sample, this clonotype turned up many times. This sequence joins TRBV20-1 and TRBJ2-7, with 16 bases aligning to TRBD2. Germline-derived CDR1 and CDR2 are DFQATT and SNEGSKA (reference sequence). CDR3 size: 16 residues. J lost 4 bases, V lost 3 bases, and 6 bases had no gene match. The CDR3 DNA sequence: TGCAGTGCTAGCGGGACTAGCGGGAGGGCGGGTTACGAGCAGTACTTC. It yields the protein CSASGTSGRAGYEQYF.

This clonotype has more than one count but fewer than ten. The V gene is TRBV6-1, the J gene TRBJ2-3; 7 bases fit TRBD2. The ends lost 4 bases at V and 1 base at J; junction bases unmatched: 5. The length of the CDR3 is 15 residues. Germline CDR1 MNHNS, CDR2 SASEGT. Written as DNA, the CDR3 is TGTGCCAGCAGTGCCCCCAGCGGGGGCACAGATACGCAGTATTTT. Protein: CASSAPSGGTDTQYF.

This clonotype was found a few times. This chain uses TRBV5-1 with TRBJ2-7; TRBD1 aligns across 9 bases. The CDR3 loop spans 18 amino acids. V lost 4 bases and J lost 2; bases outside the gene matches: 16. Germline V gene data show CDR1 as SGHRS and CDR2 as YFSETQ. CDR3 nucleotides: TGCGCCAGCAGCCGTTTTGTTGGGACAGGGACCCAGCCCTACGAGCAGTACTTC. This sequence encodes CASSRFVGTGTQPYEQYF.

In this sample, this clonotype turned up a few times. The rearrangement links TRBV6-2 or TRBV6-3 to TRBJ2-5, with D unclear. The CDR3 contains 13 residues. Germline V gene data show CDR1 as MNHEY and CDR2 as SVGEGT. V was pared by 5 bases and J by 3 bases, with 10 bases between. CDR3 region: CASSPSRKETQYF. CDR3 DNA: TGTGCCAGCAGTCCGTCCCGGAAAGAGACCCAGTACTTC.

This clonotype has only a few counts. CDR3 amino acids: CASSQQGPGEQYF. The CDR3 region has the DNA TGTGCCAGCAGCCAACAGGGCCCTGGGGAGCAGTACTTC. This chain uses TRBV14 with TRBJ2-7; D is possibly TRBD1 (5 bases). This CDR3 has 13 residues. Germline lookup yields CDR1 SGHDN and CDR2 FVKESK. Trimming pared 2 bases from V and 7 bases from J, leaving 12 bases between.

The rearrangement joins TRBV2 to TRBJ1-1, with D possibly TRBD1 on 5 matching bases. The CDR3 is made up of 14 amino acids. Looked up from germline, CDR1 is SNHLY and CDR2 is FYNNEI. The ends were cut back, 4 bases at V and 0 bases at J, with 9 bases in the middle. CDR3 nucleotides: TGTGCCAGCAGTGGGGAGGGACTGAACACTGAAGCTTTCTTT. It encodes CASSGEGLNTEAFF.

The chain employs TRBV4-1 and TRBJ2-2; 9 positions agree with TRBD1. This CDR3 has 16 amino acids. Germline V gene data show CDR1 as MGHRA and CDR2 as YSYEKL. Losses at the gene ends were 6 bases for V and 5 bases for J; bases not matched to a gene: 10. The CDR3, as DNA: TGCGCCAGCAGTCAGACCGGGACAGGGAGTACCGGGGAGCTGTTTTTT. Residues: CASSQTGTGSTGELFF.